The 15 T cell receptor beta chains listed next were all sequenced from one sample in a study of control samples from healthy donors and cancer patients. Assay: immunoSEQ multiplex PCR; the TCRdb copy retains only in-frame clones and omits some. The table lists about 92,000 clones, around 82% of them singletons. Sequenced sample: blood. Receptors originate from a woman aged 60-70 years in good health.

The gene calls are TRBV11-3 and TRBJ2-7; 12 bases fit TRBD1. Trimming removed 5 bases from V and 7 bases from J; junction bases left unmatched: 6. The CDR3 covers 14 residues. CDR1 and CDR2 (germline): SGHNT, YENEEA. The chain's CDR3 is CASSPGQGAREQYF. DNA for the CDR3: TGTGCCAGCAGCCCGGGACAGGGGGCGAGAGAGCAGTACTTC.

V gene TRBV15 combines with J gene TRBJ2-5; D possibly matches TRBD1 or TRBD2 (5 bases each). V was pared by 1 base and J by 3 bases, with 15 bases between. CDR1 is LNHNV and CDR2 is YYDKDF in the germline V gene (reference sequence). CDR3 size: 16 residues. CDR3 region: CATSRGGAGAEETQYF. CDR3 coding DNA: TGTGCCACCAGCAGAGGAGGGGCCGGGGCGGAAGAGACCCAGTACTTC.

This clone appeared once. The rearrangement uses TRBV10-3 and TRBJ2-2; 10 nucleotides align to TRBD2. The CDR3 loop spans 15 amino acids. Germline CDR1 and CDR2: ENHRY and SYGVKD. The trim removed 3 bases at V and 3 bases at J, leaving 1 base unmatched. CDR3 protein: CAISELAGYTGELFF. The CDR3 region has the DNA TGTGCCATCAGTGAACTAGCGGGGTACACCGGGGAGCTGTTTTTT.

The chain has TRBV12-3 or TRBV12-4 and TRBJ1-5; D is possibly TRBD1 (5 bases). V was clipped by 5 bases and J by 10 bases, with 15 bases between them. The CDR3 is made up of 13 amino acids. The DNA for the CDR3 is TGTGCCAGCAGTAGACAGTATCAATTACCCCAGCATTTT. Translated: CASSRQYQLPQHF.

The CDR3 DNA sequence: TGCAGTGCTAGTTCCTCAGGGGGTATTAGCAATGAGCAGTTCTTC. This gives the protein CSASSSGGISNEQFF. This rearrangement joins TRBV20-1 to TRBJ2-1, with 7 positions matching TRBD1. Germline lookup yields CDR1 DFQATT and CDR2 SNEGSKA (reference sequence). Trimming at V came to 3 bases and at J to 6 bases, leaving 11 bases not matched to a gene. The CDR3 is 15 amino acids.

CDR3 sequence (DNA): TGCGCCAGCAGCCCCTCTTCGGGCGGCTACACCTTC. As protein: CASSPSSGGYTF. The J gene is TRBJ1-2, the V gene TRBV4-3; D is unresolved. This CDR3 has 12 amino acids. Trimming took off 4 bases at V and 8 bases at J, with 11 bases between the two ends. Per germline, CDR1 LGHNA and CDR2 YSLEER.

J is TRBJ2-7 and V is TRBV6-5; possibly TRBD1 for D (5 bases). V was clipped by 8 bases and J by 2 bases, with 13 bases between them. Germline CDR1 is MNHEY and CDR2 is SVGAGI. The CDR3 contains 13 residues. CDR3 DNA sequence: TGTGCCAGCCGAAGGACACTAACCTACGAGCAGTACTTC. Protein sequence: CASRRTLTYEQYF.

J is TRBJ1-5 and V is TRBV19, with 9 bases matching TRBD1. Looked up from germline, CDR1 is LNHDA and CDR2 is SQIVND (reference sequence). V was pared by 9 bases and J by 1 base, with 10 bases of the junction left unmatched. The CDR3 is 16 residues long. CDR3 sequence (DNA): TGTGCCAGCACTTTCCGGGACAGGGAGAGCAATCAGCCCCAGCATTTT. Its protein is CASTFRDRESNQPQHF.

The rearrangement links TRBV7-9 to TRBJ1-6; D might be TRBD1 (5 bases). The V and J ends lost 7 bases and 7 bases respectively, with 14 bases between them. From germline, CDR1 is SEHNR and CDR2 FQNEAQ (reference sequence). The CDR3 is 14 residues long. The CDR3 here is CASTFRGGNSPLHF. CDR3 coding DNA: TGTGCCAGCACCTTCCGGGGGGGGAATTCACCCCTCCACTTT.

The V and J genes are TRBV27 and TRBJ1-1; no clear D. CDR3 length equals 14 residues. Trimming took off 5 bases at V and 1 base at J, with 11 bases between the two ends. CDR1 MNHEY and CDR2 SMNVEV come from the germline V gene (reference sequence). The CDR3 region has the DNA TGTGCCAGCAGTCCCCAGACACCGAACACTGAAGCTTTCTTT. It is translated as CASSPQTPNTEAFF.

This chain joins TRBV6-5 and TRBJ2-1; D is unresolved. Per the germline V gene, CDR1 is MNHEY and CDR2 is SVGAGI. The V and J ends lost 2 bases and 10 bases respectively, with 6 bases between them. This CDR3 is 11 amino acids long. The DNA of the CDR3 is TGTGCCAGCAGTTACGGCCGCGAGCAGTTCTTC. Translation: CASSYGREQFF.

The rearrangement uses TRBV7-6 and TRBJ2-3; possibly TRBD1 for D (6 bases). Germline V gene sequence: CDR1 SGHVS, CDR2 FNYEAQ. This CDR3 spans 15 amino acids. The V end lost 4 bases, the J end lost 3 bases, and 14 bases lay between the germline ends. As DNA, the CDR3 is TGTGCCAGCAGCTCACAGGGATTGGGAACAGATACGCAGTATTTT. Amino acid sequence: CASSSQGLGTDTQYF.

The CDR3 DNA follows: TGCGCCAGCAGTGACCCGGGTTTTAATGAAAAACTGTTTTTT. Protein product: CASSDPGFNEKLFF. The chain links TRBV10-1 to TRBJ1-4; the D is unclear. V dropped 3 bases and J dropped 4 bases, with 9 bases sitting between them. This CDR3 has 14 amino acids. Germline CDR1 WNHNN, CDR2 SYGVQD (reference sequence).

The V and J genes are TRBV18 and TRBJ1-1; D call uncertain. Germline-derived CDR1 and CDR2 are KGHSH and LQKENI. The CDR3 is 14 amino acids. Trimming removed 3 bases from V and 3 bases from J, with 11 bases in between. The CDR3 bases are TGTGCCAGCTCACCTTTCGGGGAGGACACTGAAGCTTTCTTT. It codes for CASSPFGEDTEAFF.

The chain has TRBV5-1 and TRBJ1-3; no clear D gene. Trimming stripped 3 bases from V and 4 bases from J, with 11 bases between. Germline values: CDR1 SGHRS, CDR2 YFSETQ. The CDR3 runs to 14 residues. The chain's CDR3 is CASSSQVGGNTIYF. The CDR3 DNA reads TGCGCCAGCAGCTCCCAGGTCGGGGGAAACACCATATATTTT.